This T cell receptor beta chain was sequenced in a study of T cells after yellow fever vaccination. On this clonotype itself: Its antigen remains unidentified. Its ends do not fully match the called genes, so a read error is possible.

Germline V gives CDR1 DFQATT, CDR2 SNEGSKA (reference sequence). The length of the CDR3 is 17 residues. One entry per CDR3 protein results from TCRdb running MiXCR on the 5' RACE reads. Among roughly 250,000 distinct CDR3 sequences listed, 10% to 15% were seen once. General study points: Researchers cautioned that FACS-sorted repertoires could harbor abundant clonotypes contaminating from the bulk population. Clones that expanded after primary vaccination mostly reappeared after the booster (approximately 96% CD4, about 91% CD8). Few clonotypes appeared in both CD4 and CD8 compartments.

This receptor was identified in a man younger than 40 who received the YFV17D yellow fever vaccine. The chain recombines TRBV20-1 with TRBJ2-3; TRBD2 agrees at 12 bases. Material: CD4+ T cells sorted from PBMCs, obtained 45 days after the yellow fever booster vaccination. Here the CDR3 reads CSARASGRAGGTDTQYF. The DNA of the CDR3 is TGCAGTGCCAGAGCTAGCGGGAGGGCGGGTGGCACAGATACGCAGTATTTT.